These 30 T cell receptor beta chains came from one sample sequenced in a study of long-term antiretroviral therapy in people with HIV. Running of the v3.0 immunoSEQ assay took place at survey level. Using immunoSEQ multiplex PCR, the repertoire was profiled, and TCRdb retains in-frame clones only, with some absent. The sample consists of about 16,000 clones, 81% of them appearing once. Sequenced material: unsorted PBMCs, taken less than 1.3 years before starting antiretroviral therapy. Receptors were obtained from a man aged 30 to 45 with HIV.

The chain joins TRBV7-2 to TRBJ2-3; TRBD2 aligns across 11 bases. V shed 7 bases and J 0 bases; nucleotides not matched to a gene: 6. From germline, CDR1 is SGHTA and CDR2 FQGNSA. The CDR3 spans 16 residues. In DNA, the CDR3 is TGTGCCAGCACCCGGACTAGCGGGTTAAGCACAGATACGCAGTATTTT. As protein: CASTRTSGLSTDTQYF.

This clone was found once. This rearrangement joins TRBV7-9 to TRBJ1-2, with D tentatively TRBD1 (6 bases). V dropped 1 base and J dropped 6 bases, with 12 bases sitting between them. The CDR3 extends over 14 amino acids. Looked up from germline, CDR1 is SEHNR and CDR2 is FQNEAQ (reference sequence). The CDR3 here is CASSLGGTPNGYTF. CDR3 sequence (DNA): TGTGCCAGCAGCTTAGGGGGGACACCGAATGGCTACACCTTC.

This clone was observed a single time. The rearrangement links TRBV7-2 to TRBJ2-7, with a possible D match to TRBD2 (5 bases). With 5 bases removed from V and 3 bases from J, the gap between germline ends came to 17 bases. Germline values: CDR1 SGHTA, CDR2 FQGNSA. The CDR3 has 15 residues. The CDR3 protein is CASSPPGSVIYEQYF. CDR3 bases: TGTGCCAGCAGCCCCCCGGGGAGTGTAATCTACGAGCAGTACTTC.

The rearrangement joins TRBV7-6 to TRBJ1-5; D gene ambiguous. CDR1 and CDR2 (germline): SGHVS, FNYEAQ. This CDR3 has 15 amino acids. V lost 5 bases and J lost 1, with 12 bases in between. The CDR3 here is CASSVYPGSNQPQHF. The CDR3, as DNA: TGTGCCAGCAGCGTGTACCCGGGCAGCAATCAGCCCCAGCATTTT.

The rearrangement uses TRBV9 and TRBJ2-2; TRBD1 matches 9 bases. The V and J ends lost 6 bases and 1 base, in that order; junction bases with no gene match: 4. Germline loops: CDR1 SGDLS, CDR2 YYNGEE. CDR3 length equals 15 residues. CDR3 in amino acids: CASTPGQGNTGELFF. The CDR3 DNA follows: TGTGCCAGCACCCCGGGACAGGGGAACACCGGGGAGCTGTTTTTT. The full variable domain, with the rest looked up from reference TRBV9 and TRBJ2-2, is DSGVTQTPKHLITATGQRVTLRCSPRSGDLSVYWYQQSLDQGLQFLIQYYNGEERAKGNILERFSAQQFPDLHSELNLSSLELGDSALYFCASTPGQGNTGELFFGEGSRLTVL.

This clone was counted a single time. The chain links TRBV4-1 to TRBJ1-3, with D maybe TRBD1 (5 bases). CDR3 length: 18 residues. Per germline, CDR1 MGHRA and CDR2 YSYEKL. Trimming cost V 3 bases and J 2 bases, with 20 bases left between them. CDR3 nucleotide sequence: TGCGCCAGCAGCCAGATCGAGGTCAAAGACAGCCCTGGAAACACCATATATTTT. Its protein is CASSQIEVKDSPGNTIYF.

The rearrangement joins TRBV5-1 to TRBJ2-2; D is undetermined. Germline V CDR1 and CDR2: SGHRS, YFSETQ. The CDR3 totals 14 residues. V was shortened by 3 bases and J by 4 bases, with 10 bases between the two germline ends. Written as DNA, the CDR3 is TGCGCCAGCAGCTACACACTGGGCACCGGGGAGCTGTTTTTT. It translates to CASSYTLGTGELFF.

This sequence joins TRBV19 and TRBJ1-2, with TRBD1 identical over 7 bases. Germline loops: CDR1 LNHDA, CDR2 SQIVND (reference sequence). The CDR3 sequence is 12 residues long. V gave up 9 bases and J gave up 5 bases; unmatched junction bases: 6. The CDR3 is CASIKDRYGYTF. The DNA for the CDR3 is TGTGCCAGCATTAAGGACAGGTATGGCTACACCTTC. The full variable domain, completed using reference TRBV19 and TRBJ1-2, is DGGITQSPKYLFRKEGQNVTLSCEQNLNHDAMYWYRQDPGQGLRLIYYSQIVNDFQKGDIAEGYSVSREKKESFPLTVTSAQKNPTAFYLCASIKDRYGYTFGSGTRLTVV.

This sequence joins TRBV10-3 and TRBJ1-2; perhaps TRBD1 as D (5 bases). CDR3 length equals 15 residues. The germline gives CDR1 ENHRY, CDR2 SYGVKD. Trimming shortened V by 0 bases and J by 2 bases, and 10 bases separated the two germline ends. The CDR3 sequence: CAISESFQGNYGYTF. CDR3 in DNA: TGTGCCATCAGTGAGTCGTTTCAGGGAAACTATGGCTACACCTTC.

This chain links TRBV5-5 with TRBJ2-2, with unresolved D. V shed 1 base and J shed 6 bases, with 10 bases lying between them. CDR3 size: 14 residues. In germline, CDR1 is SGHKS, CDR2 YYEKEE (reference sequence). The CDR3 DNA follows: TGTGCCAGCAGCTTGTCCTTACTGGCCGGGGAGCTGTTTTTT. This encodes CASSLSLLAGELFF.

The genes are TRBV7-6 and TRBJ2-5; possible D gene TRBD1, 5 bases. There are 14 residues in the CDR3. The germline V gene has CDR1 SGHVS and CDR2 FNYEAQ. V lost 2 bases to trimming and J lost 5 bases, with 12 bases between them. The DNA for the CDR3 is TGTGCCAGCAGCTTACCCCCCAGGGTCGAGACCCAGTACTTC. Amino acids: CASSLPPRVETQYF.

The rearrangement uses TRBV4-3 and TRBJ2-2; 9 bases are shared with TRBD1. Germline CDR1 LGHNA, CDR2 YSLEER. V lost 2 bases and J lost 4; bases outside the gene matches: 11. CDR3 size: 18 residues. The CDR3 protein is CASSQNRGDRAGTGELFF. For the CDR3, the DNA is TGCGCCAGCAGCCAAAACCGGGGGGACAGGGCGGGCACCGGGGAGCTGTTTTTT.

The chain is built from TRBV4-3 and TRBJ2-3; no definite D call. Germline CDR1 is LGHNA and CDR2 is YSLEER. V was trimmed by 0 bases and J by 4 bases, leaving 2 bases between them. CDR3 length: 12 residues. The CDR3 coding sequence is TGCGCCAGCAGCCAAGAGGCAGATACGCAGTATTTT. It translates to CASSQEADTQYF.

V and J are TRBV5-4 and TRBJ1-1; 8 bases are shared with TRBD1. V lost 5 bases to trimming and J lost 3 bases; unmatched junction nucleotides: 9. This CDR3 has 15 amino acids. CDR1 is SGHNT and CDR2 is YYREEE in the germline V gene (reference sequence). The CDR3 sequence is CASSPMGQEYTEAFF. The DNA for the CDR3 is TGTGCCAGCAGTCCTATGGGACAGGAGTACACTGAAGCTTTCTTT.

This chain uses TRBV19 with TRBJ1-4; a weak D match, TRBD1 (5 bases). The CDR3 has 13 residues. Germline V gives CDR1 LNHDA, CDR2 SQIVND (reference sequence). Trimming removed 6 bases at V and 11 bases at J, with 16 bases between. CDR3 protein: CASSTTALGKLFF. Here the CDR3 DNA reads TGTGCCAGTAGCACGACAGCCCTGGGCAAACTGTTTTTT. The full variable domain, its missing parts supplied by reference TRBV19 and TRBJ1-4, is DGGITQSPKYLFRKEGQNVTLSCEQNLNHDAMYWYRQDPGQGLRLIYYSQIVNDFQKGDIAEGYSVSREKKESFPLTVTSAQKNPTAFYLCASSTTALGKLFFGSGTQLSVL.

This chain joins TRBV6-5 and TRBJ2-5, with 7 bases matching TRBD2. The germline CDR1 and CDR2 sequences are MNHEY and SVGAGI. Trimming cost V 0 bases and J 4 bases; bases outside gene matches: 5. The CDR3 is 15 residues long. The chain's CDR3 is CASSYSGGVRETQYF. DNA of the CDR3: TGTGCCAGCAGTTACTCGGGGGGGGTTCGAGAGACCCAGTACTTC.

This clone is deemed medium-sized. This chain uses TRBV14 with TRBJ2-7; D possibly corresponds to TRBD2 (7 bases). The V gene lost 8 bases and the J gene lost 6 bases, with 17 bases spanning the gap. This CDR3 spans 13 amino acids. Germline lookup yields CDR1 SGHDN and CDR2 FVKESK. This chain's CDR3 is CASQLPGGGEQYF. The DNA of the CDR3 is TGTGCCAGCCAGTTGCCGGGGGGCGGCGAGCAGTACTTC.

The chain couples TRBV6-6 to TRBJ2-1; D might be TRBD2 (5 bases). From germline, CDR1 is MNHNY and CDR2 SVGAGI (reference sequence). There are 13 residues in the CDR3. V lost 6 bases and J lost 6, with 12 bases in between. As DNA, the CDR3 is TGTGCCAGCAGCCACGGACTCCCCAATGAGCAGTTCTTC. As protein: CASSHGLPNEQFF.

V and J are TRBV14 and TRBJ2-1; weak D call: TRBD1 (6 bases). CDR1 is SGHDN and CDR2 is FVKESK in the germline V gene. V shed 3 bases and J shed 6 bases, with 15 bases lying between them. This CDR3 has 15 amino acids. This chain's CDR3 is CASSHNRVDFNEQFF. In DNA, the CDR3 is TGTGCCAGCAGCCATAACAGGGTGGACTTCAATGAGCAGTTCTTC.

The chain couples TRBV14 to TRBJ1-2, with 7 bases fitting TRBD1. Germline V gene data show CDR1 as SGHDN and CDR2 as FVKESK. After removal of 1 base from V and 4 bases from J, the junction contained 9 bases not matched to a gene. This CDR3 comprises 16 residues. In DNA, the CDR3 is TGTGCCAGCAGCCAAGTCGGGACGGCAGGGGGCTATGGCTACACCTTC. This translates into CASSQVGTAGGYGYTF.

This rearrangement joins TRBV6-5 to TRBJ1-6; possible D gene TRBD1, 6 bases. Trimming shortened V by 2 bases and J by 7 bases, and 12 bases separated the two germline ends. Per germline, CDR1 MNHEY and CDR2 SVGAGI. The CDR3 totals 15 residues. The CDR3 is CASSYNRVGNSPLHF. CDR3 nucleotide sequence: TGTGCCAGCAGTTACAACAGGGTGGGAAATTCACCCCTCCACTTT.

This clone occurred a few times. The genes are TRBV2 and TRBJ1-4, with TRBD1 matching over 8 bases. The CDR3 totals 15 residues. The germline CDR1 and CDR2 sequences are SNHLY and FYNNEI. V lost 5 bases and J lost 5; bases outside the gene matches: 7. CDR3 DNA: TGTGCCAGCAGTTACAGACAGGGGAGAAATGAAAAACTGTTTTTT. This codes for CASSYRQGRNEKLFF.

This clone occurred a few times. In DNA, the CDR3 is TGCGCCAGCAGCCTACACGACTACAAAGAGACCCAGTACTTC. Amino acids: CASSLHDYKETQYF. V usage is TRBV4-1 and J usage is TRBJ2-5, with D maybe TRBD2 (5 bases). CDR3 length: 14 amino acids. V lost 4 bases and J lost 3, with 12 bases in between. In germline, CDR1 is MGHRA, CDR2 YSYEKL.

The chain is built from TRBV6-6 and TRBJ2-3; TRBD2 is a possible D gene (6 bases). V lost 2 bases and J lost 2, with 11 bases in between. Germline assignment: CDR1 MNHNY and CDR2 SVGAGI (reference sequence). CDR3 length: 15 residues. CDR3 sequence reads: CASSYPRGTTDTQYF. The CDR3 nucleotides are TGTGCCAGCAGTTACCCGCGGGGAACCACAGATACGCAGTATTTT.

This chain links TRBV7-9 with TRBJ1-4; TRBD1 aligns across 9 bases. With V trimmed by 5 bases and J by 7 bases, 8 bases remained unmatched. CDR3 length equals 15 residues. The V gene's germline CDR1 is SEHNR and CDR2 FQNEAQ (reference sequence). The DNA of the CDR3 is TGTGCCAGCAGCACACACAGGGGGCTGAGTGAAAAACTGTTTTTT. Amino acid sequence: CASSTHRGLSEKLFF. Together with reference TRBV7-9 and TRBJ1-4, the CDR3 gives the full variable domain: DTGVSQNPRHKITKRGQNVTFRCDPISEHNRLYWYRQTLGQGPEFLTYFQNEAQLEKSRLLSDRFSAERPKGSFSTLEIQRTEQGDSAMYLCASSTHRGLSEKLFFGSGTQLSVL.

The rearrangement uses TRBV5-4 and TRBJ1-2; 8 nucleotides match TRBD1. J gave up 6 bases and V 4 bases, and 8 bases lay outside the gene matches. Germline CDR1 reads SGHNT; CDR2 reads YYREEE (reference sequence). CDR3 length: 14 amino acids. CDR3 nucleotide sequence: TGTGCCAGCAGCCGGACAGGGCCCCTGGATGGCTACACCTTC. Its protein is CASSRTGPLDGYTF.

This clone was counted between two and nine times. This chain joins TRBV9 and TRBJ1-3; 8 bases fit TRBD1. The CDR3 spans 14 residues. J lost 4 bases, V lost 3 bases, and 3 bases had no gene match. Germline V gene lookup returns CDR1 SGDLS and CDR2 YYNGEE. The CDR3 region is CASSADREGNTIYF. DNA of the CDR3: TGTGCCAGCAGCGCGGACAGGGAGGGAAACACCATATATTTT.

This chain connects TRBV30 to TRBJ2-5; TRBD1 aligns across 7 bases. The CDR3 consists of 13 residues. In germline, CDR1 is GTSNPN, CDR2 SVGIG (reference sequence). The junction had 3 bases not matched to a gene; V was cut back by 0 bases and J by 5 bases. CDR3 DNA: TGTGCCTGGAGTGTAGGGGGCCGGGAGACCCAGTACTTC. This sequence encodes CAWSVGGRETQYF.

This chain connects TRBV18 to TRBJ1-3; maybe TRBD1 (5 bases). V was shortened by 6 bases and J by 4 bases, with 10 bases between the two germline ends. The CDR3 sequence is 13 residues long. Germline V gene sequence: CDR1 KGHSH, CDR2 LQKENI. The CDR3 region is CASSRGSGNTIYF. The CDR3 DNA follows: TGTGCCAGCTCCCGGGGGTCAGGAAACACCATATATTTT.

This clone occurred a few times. The chain employs TRBV18 and TRBJ1-1; D may be TRBD1 (5 bases). The CDR3 length is 16 residues. Per the germline V gene, CDR1 is KGHSH and CDR2 is LQKENI. Trimming shortened V by 3 bases and J by 2 bases, and 16 bases separated the two germline ends. CDR3: CASSPKRDLLNTEAFF. The DNA of the CDR3 is TGTGCCAGCTCACCTAAAAGGGACTTACTCAACACTGAAGCTTTCTTT.